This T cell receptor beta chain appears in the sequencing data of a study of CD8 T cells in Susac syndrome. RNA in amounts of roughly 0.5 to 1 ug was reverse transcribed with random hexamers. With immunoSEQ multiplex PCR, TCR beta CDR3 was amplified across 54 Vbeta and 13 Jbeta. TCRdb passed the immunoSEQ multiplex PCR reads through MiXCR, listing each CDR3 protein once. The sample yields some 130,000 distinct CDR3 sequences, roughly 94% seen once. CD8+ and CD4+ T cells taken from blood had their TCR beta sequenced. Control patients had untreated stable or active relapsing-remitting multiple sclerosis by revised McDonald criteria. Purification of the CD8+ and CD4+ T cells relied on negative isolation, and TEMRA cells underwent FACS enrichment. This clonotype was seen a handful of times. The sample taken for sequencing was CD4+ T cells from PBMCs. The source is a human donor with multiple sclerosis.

The CDR3 is CASSRGGSYNEQFF. The CDR3 DNA reads as TGTGCCAGCAGCCGCGGGGGCTCCTACAATGAGCAGTTCTTC. J is TRBJ2-1 and V is TRBV7-9; TRBD2 matches at 7 bases. V shed 5 bases, J shed 0 bases, and the junction held 1 base outside the gene matches. The CDR3 has 14 amino acids. The germline V gene has CDR1 SEHNR and CDR2 FQNEAQ (reference sequence).